This TCR beta chain came from a study of T cells in Graves' hyperthyroidism and ophthalmopathy (dated by TCRdb to the late 2010s). Study-wide context: Peripheral blood was sampled at the time of initial diagnosis, prior to any treatment. A discovery cohort of about a hundred patients, about 40 with Graves' ophthalmopathy and 55 to 60 with stable Graves' hyperthyroidism, was used to find distinguishing TCR V-J signatures. The roughly 100 discovery patients were divided at random into training and test sets in a 7:3 ratio. The paper reports TCR Vbeta CDR3 sequencing of approximately 140 peripheral blood samples: 43 ophthalmopathy, roughly 74 hyperthyroidism and about 17 progressor patients. Thyroid tissue and blood T-cell repertoires from about 6 Graves' hyperthyroidism patients were also compared in the study. After sampling, hyperthyroidism patients received methimazole starting at 30 mg daily, and ophthalmopathy patients received high-dose intravenous methylprednisolone. Prospective prediction of ophthalmopathy was tested in an independent validation cohort of 18 to 20 hyperthyroidism patients and some 17 patients who later progressed to ophthalmopathy.

The TCR beta CDR3 regions were amplified from the RNA transcripts. A first-round RT-PCR of the TCR CDR3 used the HTBI primer set with the Qiagen OneStep RT-PCR kit. Libraries were constructed in a second round of multiplex PCR, after which size selection and purification were performed. The libraries were sequenced on an Illumina HiSeq2000 using paired-end 100 bp reads. Regarding the original processing steps: SOAPnuke was used to process the raw data, throwing out any read that contained adapters or uncalled bases, had a mean Phred below 15, or lacked an exact constant-primer or identifier match. COPE v1.2.5 was used to merge high-quality paired reads, and clonotypes were defined as unique nucleotide sequences. MiTCR v1.1 was used to align clonotypes to the IMGT TRBV, TRBD and TRBJ reference segments. Analysis was restricted to V-J combinations with a frequency above 0.0001, which covered roughly 99% of repertoires. The TCS score was defined as the ratio of F50 (clonal expansion) to E x V (chaos), calculated using BLOSUM62-based TCRdist between CDR3 peptides within each V-J. Welch's t-statistics and random forest reduced roughly 500 V-J features to roughly 13, which were used in a naive Bayes classifier (R e1071). The public reads were reprocessed in TCRdb via fastp at Q25 and MiXCR, keeping in-frame beta chains. One record per CDR3 amino acid sequence lists the most common genes and DNA. The V and J calls and clone size are TCRdb's, not the authors'. For this sample the table gives 500,000 to 650,000 distinct CDR3 sequences, of which roughly 15% were detected only once. The ten largest clones add up to around 13% of the sample.

In the ophthalmopathy patients, disease was moderately to severely active, with a Clinical Activity Score of 3 or more, a NOSPECS grade of 4 or more, and a duration of less than 3 months. Exclusion was applied to patients with uncontrolled infections, other autoimmune diseases, pregnancy or lactation. Clinical symptoms, serum thyroxine and TRAb, thyroid ultrasound, and orbital computed tomography formed the basis for the diagnoses. PBMCs were separated from roughly 9.6 ml of fresh peripheral blood using Ficoll-Paque density gradient centrifugation. Total RNA was extracted with Trizol reagent, and quality was checked on an Agilent 2100 Bioanalyzer. This clonotype was counted only a few times. What this receptor recognizes is not known. Base qualities were left out, and no much larger clone turns up one base away. Overall study outcomes, separate from this receptor: A 13 V-J signature model separated ophthalmopathy from stable hyperthyroidism, with 87.88% sensitivity and 81.08% specificity in cross-validation and 80%/75% in testing. Most expanded thyroid clonotypes (frequency above 0.001) were also detected in blood, a finding suggesting that blood repertoires may reflect thyroid immune responses. During validation, the model predicted progression to ophthalmopathy a median of approximately 6 months ahead of onset, with just under 71% sensitivity and about 72% specificity. No statistical method was used to fix the sample size in advance, and group allocation was not hidden from the investigators.

This sequence originates from a woman aged 45-59 years with Graves' ophthalmopathy. The sample taken for sequencing was blood.

The sequence in DNA is TGCAGCGCACTAGTGGACACCGGGGAGCTGTTTTTT. This encodes CSALVDTGELFF. This receptor chain uses TRBV29-1 and TRBJ2-2; perhaps TRBD2 is the D gene, with 5 bases matching. CDR1 and CDR2 were assigned from the germline V gene as SQVTM and ANQGSEA. V gives up 7 bases and J gives up 3 bases, and the segment between their germline ends measures 9 bases. Spanning cysteine to phenylalanine, the CDR3 consists of 12 amino acids. Of the read, only the CDR3 DNA is kept; its 36 bases are in frame from base 1.